The source of this T cell receptor (beta chain) is a study of Ad26.COV2.S vaccination and SARS-CoV-2 variants. Stated treatment: roughly 20 received Ad26.COV2.S at low or high dose, single or two shots; a few received placebo; per-sample allocation not given. Sampling occurred on day 63 after the first vaccine or placebo injection. The V gene's germline CDR1 is KGHDR and CDR2 SFDVKD. V was shortened by 5 bases and J by 7 bases, with 14 bases between the two germline ends. This CDR3 is built from 14 residues. TCRdb's copy holds only in-frame clones and misses some; the assay was immunoSEQ multiplex PCR. The table records hundreds of thousands of clones, roughly 89% of them present only once.

The genes are TRBV24-1 and TRBJ2-1; D may match TRBD1 or TRBD2 (5 bases each). This sequence originates from a person aged 18-65 years who received the Ad26.COV2.S COVID-19 vaccine or a placebo. Sequencing was performed on peripheral blood, taken in a trial of Ad26.COV2.S vaccine versus placebo. The CDR3 region is CATSGGTVRNEQFF. In DNA form, the CDR3 reads TGTGCCACCAGTGGAGGGACCGTCCGGAATGAGCAGTTCTTC.